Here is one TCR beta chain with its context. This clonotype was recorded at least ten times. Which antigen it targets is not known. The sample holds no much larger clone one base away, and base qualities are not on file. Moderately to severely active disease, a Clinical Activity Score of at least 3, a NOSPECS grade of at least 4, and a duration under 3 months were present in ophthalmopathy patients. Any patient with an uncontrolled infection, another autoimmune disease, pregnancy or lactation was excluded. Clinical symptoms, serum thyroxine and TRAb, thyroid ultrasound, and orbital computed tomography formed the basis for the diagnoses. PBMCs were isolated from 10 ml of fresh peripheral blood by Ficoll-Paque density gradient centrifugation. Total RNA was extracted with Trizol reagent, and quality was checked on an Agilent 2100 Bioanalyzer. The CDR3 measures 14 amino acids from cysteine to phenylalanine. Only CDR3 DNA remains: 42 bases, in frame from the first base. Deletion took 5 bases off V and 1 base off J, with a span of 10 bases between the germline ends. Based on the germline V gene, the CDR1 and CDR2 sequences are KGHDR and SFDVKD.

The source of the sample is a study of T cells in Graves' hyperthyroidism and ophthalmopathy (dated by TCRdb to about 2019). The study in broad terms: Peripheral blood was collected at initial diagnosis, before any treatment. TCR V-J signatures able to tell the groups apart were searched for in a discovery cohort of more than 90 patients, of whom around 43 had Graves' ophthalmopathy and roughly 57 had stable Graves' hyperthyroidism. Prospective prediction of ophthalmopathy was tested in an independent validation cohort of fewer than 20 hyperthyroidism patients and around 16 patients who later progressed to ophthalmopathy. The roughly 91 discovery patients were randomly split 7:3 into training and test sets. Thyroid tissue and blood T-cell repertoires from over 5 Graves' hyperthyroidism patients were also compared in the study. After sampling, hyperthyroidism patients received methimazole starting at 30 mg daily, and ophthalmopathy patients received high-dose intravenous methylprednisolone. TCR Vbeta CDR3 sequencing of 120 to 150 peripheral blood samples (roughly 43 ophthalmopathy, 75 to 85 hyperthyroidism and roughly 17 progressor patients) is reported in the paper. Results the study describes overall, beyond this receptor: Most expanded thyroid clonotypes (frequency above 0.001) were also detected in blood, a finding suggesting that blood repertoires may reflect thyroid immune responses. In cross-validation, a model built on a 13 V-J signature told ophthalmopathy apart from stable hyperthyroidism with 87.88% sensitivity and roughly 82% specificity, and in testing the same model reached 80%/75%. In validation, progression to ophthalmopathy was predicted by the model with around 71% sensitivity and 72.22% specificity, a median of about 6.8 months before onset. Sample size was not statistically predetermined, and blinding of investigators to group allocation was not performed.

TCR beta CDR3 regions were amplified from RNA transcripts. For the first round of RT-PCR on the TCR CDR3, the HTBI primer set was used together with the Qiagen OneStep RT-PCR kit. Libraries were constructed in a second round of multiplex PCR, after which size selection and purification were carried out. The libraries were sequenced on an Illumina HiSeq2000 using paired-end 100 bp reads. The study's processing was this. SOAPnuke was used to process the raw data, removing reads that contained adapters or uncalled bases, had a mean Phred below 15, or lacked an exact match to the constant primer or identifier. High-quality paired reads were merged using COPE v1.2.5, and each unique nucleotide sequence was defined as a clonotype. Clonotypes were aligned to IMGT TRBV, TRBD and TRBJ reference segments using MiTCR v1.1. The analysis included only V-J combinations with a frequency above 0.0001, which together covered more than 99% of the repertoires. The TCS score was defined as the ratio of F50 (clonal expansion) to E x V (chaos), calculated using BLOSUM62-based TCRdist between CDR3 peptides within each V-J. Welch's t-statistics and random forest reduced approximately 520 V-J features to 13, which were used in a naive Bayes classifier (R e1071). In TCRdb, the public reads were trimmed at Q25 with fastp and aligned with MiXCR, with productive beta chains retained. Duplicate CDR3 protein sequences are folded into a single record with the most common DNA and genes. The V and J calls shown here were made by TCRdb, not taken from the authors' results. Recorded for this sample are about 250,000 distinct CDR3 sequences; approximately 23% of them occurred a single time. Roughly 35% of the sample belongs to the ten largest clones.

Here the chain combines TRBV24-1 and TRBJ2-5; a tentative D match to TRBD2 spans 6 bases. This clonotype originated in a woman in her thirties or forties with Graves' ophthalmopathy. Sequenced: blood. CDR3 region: CATSGGVAQETQYF. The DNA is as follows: TGTGCCACCAGTGGCGGGGTGGCCCAAGAGACCCAGTACTTC.